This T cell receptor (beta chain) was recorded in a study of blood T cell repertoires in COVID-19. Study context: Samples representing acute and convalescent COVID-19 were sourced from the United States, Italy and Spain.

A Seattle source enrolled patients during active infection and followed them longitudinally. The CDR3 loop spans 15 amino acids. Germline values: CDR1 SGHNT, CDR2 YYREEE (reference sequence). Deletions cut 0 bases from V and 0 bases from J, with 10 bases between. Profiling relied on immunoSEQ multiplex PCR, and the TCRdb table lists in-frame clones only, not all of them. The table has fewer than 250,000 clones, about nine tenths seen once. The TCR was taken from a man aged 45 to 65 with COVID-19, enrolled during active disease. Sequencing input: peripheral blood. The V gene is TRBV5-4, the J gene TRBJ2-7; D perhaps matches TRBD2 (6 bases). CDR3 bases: TGTGCCAGCAGCTTGGGGGCGGGGAGCTCCTACGAGCAGTACTTC. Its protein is CASSLGAGSSYEQYF.